This T cell receptor beta chain was recorded in a study of technical replicates of blood from a handful of donors listed by TCRdb under 2017. The library was produced with the immunoSEQ multiplex PCR assay. In its TCRdb copy, this immuneACCESS table keeps in-frame sequences only and misses some clones. Where compared with another copy, unresolved V genes explain less than half of these, and the others have no known cause. This sample has 80,000 to 95,000 clones in its table, and 90% to 97% of those were observed once. Clones ranked in the top ten supply around 0.31% of the sample. Note on this clone: Its antigen is unknown. Base qualities are missing; no much larger clone stands one base away.

Trimming takes 0 bases from V and 3 bases from J, and the germline ends sit 4 bases apart. CDR1 and CDR2, per the germline V gene (reference sequence), are SGHNT and YYREEE. The CDR3 numbers 13 residues from cysteine through phenylalanine. Here the CDR3 DNA is all that survives: 39 bases in frame from base 1. Recombination connected TRBV5-4 to TRBJ1-3, with the D gene not confidently named. This sequence originates from a human donor in good health. What was sequenced was T cells isolated from PBMCs. The sequenced DNA: TGTGCCAGCAGCTTGGGTCATGGAAACACCATATATTTT. Its translation reads: CASSLGHGNTIYF.